Listed here is a single TCR beta chain. In the source study's methods: For nucleated cells, counts were estimated from reference gene primer amplification. TCRdb keeps only in-frame clones here, not all; method: immunoSEQ multiplex PCR. Clone size and the V and J calls come from that table; the DNA yielded D and trimming. The data show 100,000 or so clones, roughly 88% seen once. This sample is drawn from a study of blood T cell repertoires in COVID-19. Study-level background: COVID-19 samples collected from the United States, Italy and Spain covered acute and convalescent phases. T cells, B-cell-depleted T cells, or PBMCs supplied cDNA or gDNA.

The TCR originated in a woman aged 60-70 years with acute or convalescent COVID-19. Sequenced material: peripheral blood.

Here the CDR3 reads CASSPAEGTDTQYF. Here the CDR3 DNA reads TGTGCCAGCAGCCCTGCGGAGGGGACAGATACGCAGTATTTT. This chain connects TRBV7-9 to TRBJ2-3; possibly TRBD2 for D (6 bases). This CDR3 region has 14 residues. Germline CDR1 SEHNR, CDR2 FQNEAQ (reference sequence). Trimming shortened V by 5 bases and J by 3 bases, and 12 bases separated the two germline ends.